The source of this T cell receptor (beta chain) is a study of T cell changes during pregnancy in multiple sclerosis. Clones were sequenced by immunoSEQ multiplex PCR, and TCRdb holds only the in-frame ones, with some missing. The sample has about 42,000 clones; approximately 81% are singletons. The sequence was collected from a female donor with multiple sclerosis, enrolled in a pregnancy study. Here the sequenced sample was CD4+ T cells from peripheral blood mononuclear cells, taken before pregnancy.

The CDR3 sequence is CASSFSGGGYGYTF. CDR3 nucleotides: TGTGCCAGCAGCTTTTCAGGGGGTGGCTATGGCTACACCTTC. V usage is TRBV5-8 and J usage is TRBJ1-2, with TRBD1 matching over 7 bases. This CDR3 region has 14 residues. Germline CDR1 and CDR2: SGHTS and YDEGEE. Trimming took 2 bases from V and 4 from J; bases not matched to a gene: 5. Using reference TRBV5-8 and TRBJ1-2 for the parts outside the CDR3, the full variable domain is EAGVTQSPTHLIKTRGQQATLRCSPISGHTSVYWYQQALGLGLQFLLWYDEGEERNRGNFPPRFSGRQFPNYSSELNVNALELEDSALYLCASSFSGGGYGYTFGSGTRLTVV.